This TCR beta chain was identified during a study of Ad26.COV2.S vaccination and SARS-CoV-2 variants. The wider study: Ad26.COV2.S, an intramuscular injection, was given once or twice 56 days apart. Study findings and constraints: Substantial breadth was reported for post-vaccination spike-specific CD8+ and CD4+ T cells. The analyses of TCR breadth and depth may have understated the size of total T cell responses. For non-spike TCRs, breadth in vaccine recipients resembled that in placebo recipients.

Data came from immunoSEQ multiplex PCR; TCRdb stores just in-frame clones and leaves some out. Of over 400,000 clones listed, 89% are singletons. In germline, CDR1 is SGHDT, CDR2 YYEEEE. This CDR3 has 15 amino acids. V was shortened by 7 bases and J by 4 bases, with 20 bases between the two germline ends. Treatment: some 19 received Ad26.COV2.S at low or high dose, single or two shots; several received placebo; per-sample allocation not given. The study sampled participants on day 63 after the first vaccine or placebo injection. For this clone: What it binds is not known.

This specimen consisted of peripheral blood, obtained in a trial of Ad26.COV2.S vaccine versus placebo. This TCR was recovered from a person aged 18-65 years who received the Ad26.COV2.S COVID-19 vaccine or a placebo. The chain carries TRBV5-6 and TRBJ2-5; D perhaps matches TRBD2 (5 bases). In nucleotides, the CDR3 is TGTGCCAGCGGAGACCCGGGATCCGCCCGAGAGACCCAGTACTTC. Its translation: CASGDPGSARETQYF.